A selection of T cell receptor beta chains follows, all from one sample in a study of blood T cell repertoires in COVID-19. Method: immunoSEQ multiplex PCR; TCRdb's copy keeps in-frame clones and lacks some. Of about 300,000 clones detected, around 90% appear once; the ten largest clones hold nearly 6.5%. Material for sequencing was peripheral blood. These TCRs come from a man aged 18 to 30 who had recovered from COVID-19. The CDR3 runs from the conserved cysteine through the conserved F or W. The D gene is left open where the match is weak. Some rows have no size entry. The others give once, few or many, or a class for an expanded clone.

clone_size	v_call	d_call	j_call	cdr3_aa	cdr3_nt
-	TRBV9	TRBD2	TRBJ2-3	CASSVDPGGTVSTDTQYF	TGTGCCAGCAGCGTAGATCCGGGGGGGACGGTTAGCACAGATACGCAGTATTTT
-	TRBV29-1	-	TRBJ2-1	CSVEGVADPSYNEQFF	TGCAGCGTTGAAGGGGTAGCGGACCCCTCCTACAATGAGCAGTTCTTC
-	TRBV13	-	TRBJ1-3	CASSSGVGNTIYF	TGTGCCAGCAGCTCCGGAGTAGGAAACACCATATATTTT
-	TRBV2	TRBD1	TRBJ1-1	CASSSDRDTEAFF	TGTGCCAGCAGTTCAGACAGGGACACTGAAGCTTTCTTT
few	TRBV6-5	-	TRBJ1-1	CASSWTGRLNTEAFF	TGTGCCAGCAGTTGGACTGGACGATTGAACACTGAAGCTTTCTTT
-	TRBV20-1	-	TRBJ2-1	CSATRGEQFF	TGCAGTGCTACCCGGGGTGAGCAGTTCTTC
-	TRBV4-1	TRBD1	TRBJ1-5	CASSHPEVGGEGNQPQHF	TGCGCCAGCAGCCACCCAGAGGTAGGGGGCGAGGGCAATCAGCCCCAGCATTTT
-	TRBV3-1/TRBV3-2	-	TRBJ1-1	CASSPRINTEAFF	TGTGCCAGCAGTCCCAGGATAAACACTGAAGCTTTCTTT
-	TRBV6-5	-	TRBJ2-3	CASLRSNPSTDTQYF	TGTGCCAGCTTGAGGAGCAATCCTAGCACAGATACGCAGTATTTT
-	TRBV25-1	-	TRBJ1-6	CASSDDRNNSPLHF	TGTGCCAGCAGTGACGACAGAAATAATTCACCCCTCCACTTT
-	TRBV19	TRBD2	TRBJ2-7	CASSIHDGRRGQYF	TGTGCCAGTAGTATTCATGACGGGAGGCGAGGGCAGTACTTC
-	TRBV5-1	TRBD2	TRBJ2-5	CASSRDREGETQYF	TGCGCCAGCAGCCGGGATAGGGAGGGAGAGACCCAGTACTTC
-	TRBV28	-	TRBJ2-1	CASSFSLNEQFF	TGTGCCAGCAGTTTTTCTCTGAATGAGCAGTTCTTC
few	TRBV19	TRBD1	TRBJ1-2	CASRPGQGHYGYTF	TGTGCCAGTAGACCGGGACAGGGGCACTATGGCTACACCTTC
-	TRBV19	-	TRBJ2-7	CASSIQGLGEQYF	TGTGCCAGTAGTATACAGGGCCTCGGCGAGCAGTACTTC
-	TRBV24-1	TRBD1	TRBJ2-7	CATSDRDRESYEQYF	TGTGCCACCAGTGATCGGGACAGGGAGTCCTACGAGCAGTACTTC
-	TRBV6-5	TRBD1	TRBJ2-7	CASSRSRGLGFEQYF	TGTGCCAGCAGTCGCAGCAGGGGGCTGGGATTCGAGCAGTACTTC
-	TRBV23-1	-	TRBJ1-1	CASSLLGRSGPYPYTEAFF	TGCGCCAGCAGCCTACTTGGGCGCAGCGGTCCGTACCCTTACACTGAAGCTTTCTTT
-	TRBV19	-	TRBJ1-2	CASSIGGGGYTF	TGTGCCAGTAGTATAGGAGGAGGCGGCTACACCTTC
-	TRBV2	-	TRBJ1-1	CASSGREITEAFF	TGTGCCAGCAGTGGACGGGAAATCACTGAAGCTTTCTTT
few	TRBV9	TRBD1	TRBJ2-7	CASSNGTVYEQYF	TGTGCCAGCAGCAACGGGACAGTCTACGAGCAGTACTTC
once	TRBV6-5	TRBD2	TRBJ2-1	CASTPGGGAYNEQFF	TGTGCCAGCACCCCGGGGGGGGGCGCCTACAATGAGCAGTTCTTC